Described below is a single T cell receptor (beta chain) sequence and its context. This table comes from immunoSEQ multiplex PCR, and its TCRdb copy is limited to in-frame clones, with some not included. The profile shows some 70,000 clones, about 97% of them singletons. The sample is drawn from a study of technical replicates of blood from a few donors. The CDR3 length is 15 residues. Looked up from germline, CDR1 is SGHRS and CDR2 is YFSETQ. V was shortened by 0 bases and J by 1 base, with 10 bases between the two germline ends. This clonotype was sampled from a human donor in good health. The chain recombines TRBV5-1 with TRBJ2-5; no clear D gene. Sequenced sample: T cells isolated from PBMCs. The CDR3 loop reads CASSLATAAQETQYF. The CDR3 DNA is TGCGCCAGCAGCTTGGCCACGGCGGCCCAAGAGACCCAGTACTTC.